A selection of T cell receptor beta chains follows, all from one sample in a study of T cell responses to AZD1222 COVID-19 vaccine. Here immunoSEQ multiplex PCR was the method, and the copy in TCRdb shows in-frame clones only, minus some. In the table there are over 70,000 clones, roughly 88% of which are singletons. This specimen was peripheral blood, taken on day 0 of AZD1222 vaccination. The receptors shown here come from an adult in good health. Each CDR3 is given with its conserved first and last residue. The D gene is left open where the match is weak. Only some rows state a clone size, as once, few, many or a class for expanded clones.

cdr3_length: 15
clone_size: NA
v_call: TRBV4-1
j_call: TRBJ1-3
d_call: NA
cdr3_nt: TGCGCCAGCAGCGTCGCCGGGGCATCTGGAAACACCATATATTTT
cdr3_aa: CASSVAGASGNTIYF

cdr3_length: 14
clone_size: NA
v_call: TRBV10-1
j_call: TRBJ2-7
d_call: TRBD2
cdr3_nt: TGCGCCAGCAGTTCCCTAGCGGGAAGCGGCGAGCAGTACTTC
cdr3_aa: CASSSLAGSGEQYF

cdr3_length: 16
clone_size: NA
v_call: TRBV7-2
j_call: TRBJ1-6
d_call: NA
cdr3_nt: TGTGCCAGCAGCTTGAACTCACCCCGTCATAATTCACCCCTCCACTTT
cdr3_aa: CASSLNSPRHNSPLHF

cdr3_length: 13
clone_size: NA
v_call: TRBV5-1
j_call: TRBJ1-1
d_call: NA
cdr3_nt: TGCGCCAGCAGGCCGACAGAGAACACTGAAGCTTTCTTT
cdr3_aa: CASRPTENTEAFF

cdr3_length: 13
clone_size: NA
v_call: TRBV11-2
j_call: TRBJ2-5
d_call: NA
cdr3_nt: TGTGCCAGCAGCTTACGGGGAGAAGAGACCCAGTACTTC
cdr3_aa: CASSLRGEETQYF

cdr3_length: 15
clone_size: NA
v_call: TRBV10-3
j_call: TRBJ2-1
d_call: TRBD2
cdr3_nt: TGTGCCATTTGGTCCGGACTAGCGGGGTCAAATGAGCAGTTCTTC
cdr3_aa: CAIWSGLAGSNEQFF

cdr3_length: 11
clone_size: NA
v_call: TRBV28
j_call: TRBJ1-4
d_call: NA
cdr3_nt: TGTGCCAGCAGTTTGGTAGAAAAACTGTTTTTT
cdr3_aa: CASSLVEKLFF

cdr3_length: 13
clone_size: NA
v_call: TRBV6-5
j_call: TRBJ1-2
d_call: NA
cdr3_nt: TGTGCCAGCAGGGGCCTGGCCGTCCTTGGCTACACCTTC
cdr3_aa: CASRGLAVLGYTF

cdr3_length: 14
clone_size: NA
v_call: TRBV19
j_call: TRBJ2-1
d_call: TRBD2
cdr3_nt: TGTGCCAGTAGTATTGGGCGGGAGGTCGATGAGCAGTTCTTC
cdr3_aa: CASSIGREVDEQFF

cdr3_length: 13
clone_size: NA
v_call: TRBV10-2
j_call: TRBJ2-7
d_call: NA
cdr3_nt: TGCGCCAGCAGTGAGCCAGGGGTCTACGAGCAGTACTTC
cdr3_aa: CASSEPGVYEQYF

cdr3_length: 17
clone_size: NA
v_call: TRBV4-1
j_call: TRBJ2-1
d_call: NA
cdr3_nt: TGCGCCAGCAGCCAAGATCGAATGGGGCACTCCTACAATGAGCAGTTCTTC
cdr3_aa: CASSQDRMGHSYNEQFF

cdr3_length: 15
clone_size: NA
v_call: TRBV9
j_call: TRBJ2-1
d_call: TRBD2
cdr3_nt: TGTGCCAGCAAAAACGATAGCGGGAGTCTTTCGGAGCAGTTCTTC
cdr3_aa: CASKNDSGSLSEQFF

cdr3_length: 17
clone_size: few
v_call: TRBV5-4
j_call: TRBJ2-2
d_call: TRBD2
cdr3_nt: TGTGCCAGCAGCCGAATAGGTAGCGGGACAATCACCGGGGAGCTGTTTTTT
cdr3_aa: CASSRIGSGTITGELFF

cdr3_length: 15
clone_size: NA
v_call: TRBV18
j_call: TRBJ1-5
d_call: TRBD1
cdr3_nt: TGTGCCAGCTCACCGACAGGGCGTGAATATCAGCCCCAGCATTTT
cdr3_aa: CASSPTGREYQPQHF

cdr3_length: 15
clone_size: NA
v_call: TRBV2
j_call: TRBJ2-7
d_call: NA
cdr3_nt: TGTGCCAGCAGTCTTAGACAGAGAGATTCCTACGAGCAGTACTTC
cdr3_aa: CASSLRQRDSYEQYF

cdr3_length: 14
clone_size: NA
v_call: TRBV28
j_call: TRBJ2-3
d_call: NA
cdr3_nt: TGTGCCAGCAGGCACAGGTCCCGCACAGATACGCAGTATTTT
cdr3_aa: CASRHRSRTDTQYF

cdr3_length: 17
clone_size: NA
v_call: TRBV7-2
j_call: TRBJ2-1
d_call: TRBD2
cdr3_nt: TGTGCCAGCAGCTTAGGTTCGGCGGGAGGAACTTACAATGAGCAGTTCTTC
cdr3_aa: CASSLGSAGGTYNEQFF

cdr3_length: 15
clone_size: few
v_call: TRBV9
j_call: TRBJ2-7
d_call: NA
cdr3_nt: TGTGCCAGCAGCGAGGGATTAGGGTCTTGGTACGAGCAGTACTTC
cdr3_aa: CASSEGLGSWYEQYF

cdr3_length: 13
clone_size: NA
v_call: TRBV29-1
j_call: TRBJ1-2
d_call: TRBD1
cdr3_nt: TGCAGCGCCCGGACAGGGGACGACTATGGCTACACCTTC
cdr3_aa: CSARTGDDYGYTF

cdr3_length: 14
clone_size: medium-sized
v_call: TRBV13
j_call: TRBJ1-4
d_call: NA
cdr3_nt: TGTGCCAGCAGCTTAGGGACCGGGGGTGAAAAACTGTTTTTT
cdr3_aa: CASSLGTGGEKLFF

cdr3_length: 12
clone_size: NA
v_call: TRBV28
j_call: TRBJ2-1
d_call: TRBD2
cdr3_nt: TGTGCCACCCGGCCAGCGGGAGGTTCCCAGTTCTTC
cdr3_aa: CATRPAGGSQFF

cdr3_length: 15
clone_size: once
v_call: TRBV4-2
j_call: TRBJ2-1
d_call: NA
cdr3_nt: TGTGCCAGCAGCCAAGATAAGGGCTCCTACAATGAGCAGTTCTTC
cdr3_aa: CASSQDKGSYNEQFF

cdr3_length: 13
clone_size: medium-sized
v_call: TRBV19
j_call: TRBJ2-7
d_call: NA
cdr3_nt: TGTGCCAGTAGTCCACGGACGGTATACGAGCAGTACTTC
cdr3_aa: CASSPRTVYEQYF

cdr3_length: 12
clone_size: NA
v_call: TRBV2
j_call: TRBJ1-1
d_call: NA
cdr3_nt: TGTGCCAGCAACGGGTTCTTTACTGAAGCTTTCTTT
cdr3_aa: CASNGFFTEAFF

cdr3_length: 14
clone_size: NA
v_call: TRBV15
j_call: TRBJ1-1
d_call: NA
cdr3_nt: TGTGCCACCGTTCCCGGGCTGCGGAACACTGAAGCTTTCTTT
cdr3_aa: CATVPGLRNTEAFF

cdr3_length: 17
clone_size: NA
v_call: TRBV5-4
j_call: TRBJ2-1
d_call: TRBD2
cdr3_nt: TGTGCCAGCAGCTTGGCCGGGGTAGCGGGGACCTACAATGAGCAGTTCTTC
cdr3_aa: CASSLAGVAGTYNEQFF